The present entry profiles one TCR beta chain with its context. The antigen is undetermined. The germline V gene encodes CDR1 SGHVS and CDR2 FNYEAQ. V trimming: 6 bases; J trimming: 19 bases; junction bases outside the gene matches: 21. This CDR3 contains 15 residues. For repertoire sequencing, the TCR beta CDR3 regions were amplified from RNA transcripts. HTBI primers were used in a first-round RT-PCR, which preceded a second-round multiplex PCR. MiXCR, applied by TCRdb to the multiplex PCR reads, yields one record per CDR3 protein. The table has about 1.2 million distinct CDR3 sequences, about 36% seen once; the top ten hold over 8.5%. The record originates from a study of Graves' ophthalmopathy and Graves' hyperthyroidism. As for the study in general: Researchers classed hyperthyroidism as stable given no ophthalmopathy within 18 months of follow-up.

Pregnant or lactating patients and those with other autoimmune diseases or uncontrolled infections were excluded. Study findings and constraints: Among expanded thyroid clonotypes above 0.001 frequency, most also occurred in blood. Using 13 signatures, a model distinguished ophthalmopathy from stable hyperthyroidism, reaching more than 85% sensitivity and 80% to 83% specificity.

This receptor was obtained from an adult man with Graves' hyperthyroidism. Sequenced: peripheral blood or thyroid tissue (not recorded which). The chain combines TRBV7-6 with TRBJ1-6; 7 nucleotides agree with TRBD1. The CDR3 sequence is CASRSRQGRNSPPHF. Written as DNA, the CDR3 is TGTGCCAGCAGAAGTAGACAGGGTCGGAATTCACCCCCTCACTTT. Drawing the rest from reference TRBV7-6 and TRBJ1-6, the complete variable domain is GAGVSQSPRYKVTKRGQDVALRCDPISGHVSLYWYRQALGQGPEFLTYFNYEAQQDKSGLPNDRFSAERPEGSISTLTIQRTEQRDSAMYRCASRSRQGRNSPPHFGNGTRLTVT.